Listed below are T cell receptor beta chains from one sample, sequenced in a study of blood T cell repertoires in COVID-19. TCRdb's copy holds only in-frame clones and misses some; the assay was immunoSEQ multiplex PCR. The table shows 350,000 to 400,000 clones, with roughly 90% occurring only once. The specimen sequenced was PBMCs or T cells enriched from blood (not recorded which). These receptors were taken from a woman aged 25 to 45 who had recovered from COVID-19. Both conserved end residues are part of each CDR3. The D gene is left open where the match is weak. A row's size may be missing; if present it is once, few, many or a size class.

clone size	V gene	J gene	D gene	CDR3 protein	CDR3 DNA
once	TRBV6-5	TRBJ1-5	TRBD1	CASSYRTGGWPQHF	TGTGCCAGCAGTTATCGGACAGGGGGTTGGCCCCAGCATTTT
-	TRBV9	TRBJ2-2	-	CASSVGLGAGELFF	TGTGCCAGCAGCGTAGGCTTAGGGGCCGGGGAGCTGTTTTTT
-	TRBV4-1	TRBJ1-5	-	CASSQDFTGQNQPQHF	TGCGCCAGCAGCCAAGATTTCACAGGCCAAAATCAGCCCCAGCATTTT
-	TRBV5-8	TRBJ1-2	TRBD1	CASSLGQGLNYGYTF	TGTGCCAGCAGCTTGGGACAGGGCCTTAACTATGGCTACACCTTC
-	TRBV29-1	TRBJ1-2	TRBD1	CSVSGGQGAGGYTF	TGCAGCGTTTCCGGGGGACAGGGGGCCGGAGGCTACACCTTC
-	TRBV6-5	TRBJ2-3	-	CASTWQGTDTQYF	TGTGCCAGCACGTGGCAGGGCACAGATACGCAGTATTTT
-	TRBV7-2	TRBJ1-1	-	CASKPKRGGSTEAFF	TGTGCCAGCAAGCCCAAGAGGGGAGGGAGCACTGAAGCTTTCTTT
-	TRBV19	TRBJ1-4	-	CASSSGTYNFNEKLFF	TGTGCCAGTAGCAGCGGGACCTACAATTTTAATGAAAAACTGTTTTTT
-	TRBV5-1	TRBJ1-2	-	CASSSSQWAAGYTF	TGCGCCAGCAGTTCAAGCCAGTGGGCCGCTGGCTACACCTTC
once	TRBV6-5	TRBJ2-5	-	CASSFQETQYF	TGTGCCAGCTCATTCCAAGAGACCCAGTACTTC
-	TRBV7-3	TRBJ1-6	TRBD1	CASSSQPPGQGSNSPLHF	TGTGCCAGCAGCTCACAGCCACCCGGACAGGGGAGCAATTCACCCCTCCACTTT
few	TRBV9	TRBJ2-1	TRBD2	CASSRTGLAGYNEQFF	TGTGCCAGCAGCAGAACGGGACTAGCGGGATACAATGAGCAGTTCTTC
-	TRBV2	TRBJ2-3	TRBD2	CASSDQAREPIDTQYF	TGTGCCAGCAGTGATCAGGCGCGGGAGCCAATAGATACGCAGTATTTT
-	TRBV24-1	TRBJ2-5	TRBD1	CATMGQRGTQQGMKETQYF	TGTGCCACCATGGGACAGAGGGGTACCCAGCAAGGTATGAAAGAGACCCAGTACTTC
-	TRBV2	TRBJ2-1	TRBD2	CASRSRGLGPHEQFF	TGTGCCAGCAGGAGTAGGGGACTAGGACCCCATGAGCAGTTCTTC
-	TRBV5-1	TRBJ1-1	-	CASSPGGLYTEAFF	TGCGCCAGCAGCCCGGGAGGGCTGTACACTGAAGCTTTCTTT
few	TRBV27	TRBJ1-1	-	CASSLAGITEAFF	TGTGCCAGCAGTTTGGCGGGGATCACTGAAGCTTTCTTT
-	TRBV7-6	TRBJ2-1	TRBD1	CASSFGDRQYNEQFF	TGTGCCAGCAGCTTCGGGGACAGACAATACAATGAGCAGTTCTTC
-	TRBV5-5	TRBJ1-4	-	CASNSYDPQGSEKLFF	TGTGCCAGCAACTCGTACGATCCCCAGGGCTCTGAAAAACTGTTTTTT
-	TRBV20-1	TRBJ1-6	-	CSASVGGTSNSPLHF	TGCAGTGCTAGTGTGGGAGGCACTTCGAATTCACCCCTCCACTTT
-	TRBV28	TRBJ2-1	-	CASSFLYNEQFF	TGTGCCAGCAGTTTCCTGTACAATGAGCAGTTCTTC
-	TRBV3-1/TRBV3-2	TRBJ2-2	TRBD2	CASSQDSLAGGSGELFF	TGTGCCAGCAGCCAAGATTCGCTAGCGGGAGGATCCGGGGAGCTGTTTTTT
-	TRBV10-3	TRBJ2-2	-	CAISANTGELFF	TGTGCCATCAGCGCGAACACCGGGGAGCTGTTTTTT
-	TRBV19	TRBJ1-1	-	CASSTTHLQGLGTEAFF	TGTGCCAGTAGTACCACTCATCTACAGGGTTTGGGCACTGAAGCTTTCTTT
-	TRBV5-1	TRBJ2-2	-	CASIPAGSGNTGELFF	TGCGCCAGCATACCGGCCGGGAGCGGGAACACCGGGGAGCTGTTTTTT
-	TRBV18	TRBJ1-5	-	CASSPSGSADQPQHF	TGTGCCAGCTCACCCTCGGGGTCGGCCGATCAGCCCCAGCATTTT
-	TRBV28	TRBJ1-5	-	CASSKTEPQHF	TGTGCCAGCAGTAAGACAGAGCCCCAGCATTTT